These T cell receptor beta chains were read from a single sample in a study of T cells in Graves' hyperthyroidism and ophthalmopathy. TCRdb reprocessed the multiplex PCR reads via MiXCR and lists one record per CDR3 protein. The data hold roughly 380,000 distinct CDR3 sequences, with approximately 15% observed a single time. Sequencing used blood. These receptors all stem from a woman in her sixties or seventies with Graves' hyperthyroidism. Both conserved end residues are part of each CDR3. D genes are given only for firm matches. Rows give clone size only sometimes, using once, few, many, or a class for an expanded clone.

V	size	J	D	CDR3	DNA
TRBV2	NA	TRBJ1-1	TRBD1	CASRPRDRLNTEAFF	TGTGCCAGCAGACCTCGGGACAGGCTAAACACTGAAGCTTTCTTT
TRBV20-1	many	TRBJ1-6	NA	CSARAGTGNSPLHF	TGCAGTGCTAGGGCAGGGACCGGTAATTCACCCCTCCACTTT
TRBV5-1	many	TRBJ1-1	NA	CATRGLRNTEAFF	TGCGCCACAAGGGGTTTGCGGAACACTGAAGCTTTCTTT
TRBV6-5	few	TRBJ2-7	NA	CASSYSNMQGWDEQYF	TGTGCCAGCAGTTACTCGAATATGCAGGGCTGGGACGAGCAGTACTTC
TRBV9	NA	TRBJ2-1	NA	CASSVANREQFF	TGTGCCAGCAGCGTAGCTAATCGGGAGCAGTTCTTC
TRBV20-1	many	TRBJ1-1	NA	CSASHTTNTEAFF	TGCAGTGCTAGTCACACAACGAACACTGAAGCTTTCTTT
TRBV7-9	many	TRBJ2-2	TRBD2	CASSLRGAGVVTGELFF	TGTGCCAGCAGCTTACGAGGAGCGGGAGTGGTCACCGGGGAGCTGTTTTTT
TRBV6-1	many	TRBJ1-6	TRBD1	CASSFGTVPDNSPLHF	TGTGCCAGCAGTTTCGGGACAGTGCCGGATAATTCACCCCTCCACTTT
TRBV27	many	TRBJ2-1	NA	CASSLSRRNEQFF	TGTGCCAGCAGTTTAAGCAGGAGGAATGAGCAGTTCTTC
TRBV7-3	few	TRBJ2-3	NA	CASSSNPGDTQYF	TGTGCCAGCAGCTCGAACCCGGGGGATACGCAGTATTTT
TRBV13	many	TRBJ2-7	TRBD2	CASSLGAQRESPEQYF	TGTGCCAGCAGCTTAGGCGCCCAGCGGGAGAGTCCCGAGCAGTACTTC
TRBV20-1	few	TRBJ2-7	NA	CSARVPGLYEQYF	TGCAGTGCTAGAGTCCCGGGACTCTACGAGCAGTACTTC